The sequence of this T cell receptor delta chain was determined in a study of Vδ1+ human thymocytes. Study conclusions and caveats: Thymic TRG and TRD repertoires appeared highly polyclonal. Around 20% of thymic delta-chain sequences were Vdelta2, with few Vdelta3, unlike blood Vdelta1+ controls.

Extracted RNA was reverse transcribed into cDNA. The CDR3 regions were amplified by multiplex PCR from V-gene primers to a constant-region primer. TCRdb reanalysed the multiplex PCR reads with CATT. The sample lists 45,000 to 60,000 delta-chain clones; approximately 15% were seen once. After alphabeta T cell depletion, CD3+ Vdelta1+ Vdelta2- thymocytes were sorted. A note on this clone: What it binds is not known.

V was clipped by 6 bases and J by 0 bases; unmatched bases: 12. CDR1 and CDR2 (germline): GEAIGNYY, EKD. CDR3 size: 17 residues. The rearrangement links TRDV2 to TRDJ1, with TRDD3 matching 10 bases. The TCR sequence derives from a boy younger than two who had congenital heart surgery. Sequencing was carried out using Vdelta1+ gamma-delta thymocytes from the thymus. Subset denoted: FACS-sorted CD3+ TCRalphabeta- TCRVdelta1+ TCRVdelta2- thymocytes. This chain's CDR3 is CACSMGDTEIYTDKLIF. Written as DNA, the CDR3 is TGTGCCTGTTCCATGGGGGATACTGAAATATACACCGATAAACTCATCTTT.